These 6 T cell receptor beta chains were all obtained from the same sample, sequenced in a study of T cell repertoires in cytomegalovirus infection. TCRdb ran MiXCR on the reads and lists one entry per CDR3 protein. This sample carries around 300,000 distinct CDR3 sequences, 9.5% of them seen once, and the ten largest clones take around 4%. Sequencing used PBMCs. These receptors all stem from a human donor in good health (CMV status not recorded). Some clones in this sample may be carry-over from other donors' samples.

At least ten counts were recorded for this clonotype. The rearrangement joins TRBV7-2 to TRBJ1-2; D perhaps matches TRBD1 (6 bases). Germline V lookup: CDR1 SGHTA, CDR2 FQGNSA. There are 16 residues in the CDR3. V lost 1 base and J 2 bases, leaving 14 bases between the germline ends. The chain's CDR3 is CASSLGRGALNYGYTF. As DNA, the CDR3 is TGTGCCAGCAGCTTAGGGAGGGGGGCGTTAAACTATGGCTACACCTTC. Combining the CDR3 with reference TRBV7-2 and TRBJ1-2 gives the whole variable domain GAGVSQSPSNKVTEKGKDVELRCDPISGHTALYWYRQSLGQGLEFLIYFQGNSAPDKSGLPSDRFSAERTGGSVSTLTIQRTQQEDSAVYLCASSLGRGALNYGYTFGSGTRLTVV.

This clonotype was recorded at least ten times. The V and J genes are TRBV7-9 and TRBJ1-2; D is perhaps TRBD1 (5 bases). The CDR3 has 13 residues. Germline CDR1 is SEHNR and CDR2 is FQNEAQ (reference sequence). Trimming stripped 3 bases from V and 6 bases from J, with 11 bases between. The CDR3 spells CASSLKGRDGYTF. The CDR3 DNA reads TGTGCCAGCAGCTTGAAGGGCAGGGATGGCTACACCTTC. Full variable domain (rest looked up from reference TRBV7-9 and TRBJ1-2): DTGVSQNPRHKITKRGQNVTFRCDPISEHNRLYWYRQTLGQGPEFLTYFQNEAQLEKSRLLSDRFSAERPKGSFSTLEIQRTEQGDSAMYLCASSLKGRDGYTFGSGTRLTVV.

The chain recombines TRBV28 with TRBJ2-7; a weak D match, TRBD2 (5 bases). This CDR3 is 12 amino acids long. V lost 5 bases to trimming and J lost 3 bases, with 8 bases between them. Germline V lookup: CDR1 MDHEN, CDR2 SYDVKM. The CDR3 coding sequence is TGTGCCAGCAGTGGGGAGCTCTACGAGCAGTACTTC. Translated, it gives CASSGELYEQYF. The complete variable domain, with remaining parts taken from reference TRBV28 and TRBJ2-7, reads DVKVTQSSRYLVKRTGEKVFLECVQDMDHENMFWYRQDPGLGLRLIYFSYDVKMKEKGDIPEGYSVSREKKERFSLILESASTNQTSMYLCASSGELYEQYFGPGTRLTVT.

The CDR3 spells CASSIQRVWEETQYF. CDR3 DNA: TGTGCCAGCAGTATCCAGCGGGTTTGGGAAGAGACCCAGTACTTC. The chain uses TRBV2 and TRBJ2-5; D might be TRBD2 (6 bases). CDR1 and CDR2 (germline): SNHLY, FYNNEI. The CDR3 consists of 15 residues. Trimming shortened V by 5 bases and J by 3 bases, and 16 bases separated the two germline ends.

This clonotype was counted many times. The genes are TRBV25-1 and TRBJ2-7, with D possibly TRBD2 on 6 matching bases. Per germline, CDR1 MGHDK and CDR2 SYGVNS. Deletions cut 0 bases from V and 2 bases from J, with 17 bases between. The CDR3 totals 17 residues. This chain's CDR3 is CASSEYFGGDRAYEQYF. CDR3 DNA: TGTGCCAGCAGTGAATATTTTGGAGGGGACCGAGCCTACGAGCAGTACTTC.

This clonotype turned up a few times. V gene TRBV24-1 combines with J gene TRBJ2-1; 9 positions match TRBD2. Trimming cost V 2 bases and J 15 bases; bases outside gene matches: 4. CDR1 is KGHDR, CDR2 SFDVKD, per germline. CDR3 length: 12 amino acids. DNA for the CDR3: TGTGCCACCAGTGATTCGACTAGCGGTCCGTTCTTC. It is translated as CATSDSTSGPFF.